The rows below give T cell receptor beta chains drawn from one sample of a study of T cell responses to AZD1222 COVID-19 vaccine. Sequencing was performed with immunoSEQ multiplex PCR; in TCRdb, only in-frame clones are kept and a portion is missing. The sample holds roughly 100,000 clones; roughly 91% are singletons and the top ten take around 8%. The sample was peripheral blood, taken 28 days after the second AZD1222 dose. The receptors were sampled from an adult who received the AZD1222 COVID-19 vaccine. Both conserved end residues are part of each CDR3. The D gene is left open where the match is weak. A clone size is listed for some rows: how often the clone was seen (once, few, many), or a class if it is expanded.

clone_size,j_call,cdr3_length,d_call,v_call,cdr3_nt,cdr3_aa
NA,TRBJ1-5,15,NA,TRBV28,TGTGCCACCGAAGAGGTCCTGAATAGCAATCAGCCCCAGCATTTT,CATEEVLNSNQPQHF
NA,TRBJ2-5,17,NA,TRBV21-1,TGTGCCAGCAGCACACCGGGACAGGGACGGTACCAAGAGACCCAGTACTTC,CASSTPGQGRYQETQYF
few,TRBJ2-1,11,NA,TRBV6-1,TGTGCCAGCGGAAGGGACGGCGGCCAGTTCTTC,CASGRDGGQFF
NA,TRBJ2-1,14,TRBD1,TRBV7-3,TGTGCCAGCAGCTTAGGGACAGGGTTTAATGAGCAGTTCTTC,CASSLGTGFNEQFF
NA,TRBJ2-7,15,NA,TRBV4-3,TGCGCCAGCAGCCAAGATCGTTTAAACACCTACGAGCAGTACTTC,CASSQDRLNTYEQYF
once,TRBJ2-7,15,TRBD1,TRBV19,TGTGCCAGTAGTATAGGGGGACAGGTAGCCTACGAGCAGTACTTC,CASSIGGQVAYEQYF
NA,TRBJ2-3,16,NA,TRBV6-5,TGTGCCAGCAGTTACCAGGCAGGGAGTGGCGCAGATACGCAGTATTTT,CASSYQAGSGADTQYF
NA,TRBJ1-1,12,NA,TRBV12-3/TRBV12-4,TGTGCCAGCAGTCTGAAAAACACTGAAGCTTTCTTT,CASSLKNTEAFF
NA,TRBJ1-3,16,TRBD1,TRBV14,TGTGCCAGCAGCCATGGACAGGGGTTCGTTGGAAACACCATATATTTT,CASSHGQGFVGNTIYF
NA,TRBJ2-1,15,TRBD2,TRBV7-2,TGTGCCAGCAGCCGGACTAGCGGCCCCTACAATGAGCAGTTCTTC,CASSRTSGPYNEQFF
NA,TRBJ2-3,13,NA,TRBV6-5,TGTGCCAGCAGAGGGGAACCCACAGATACGCAGTATTTT,CASRGEPTDTQYF